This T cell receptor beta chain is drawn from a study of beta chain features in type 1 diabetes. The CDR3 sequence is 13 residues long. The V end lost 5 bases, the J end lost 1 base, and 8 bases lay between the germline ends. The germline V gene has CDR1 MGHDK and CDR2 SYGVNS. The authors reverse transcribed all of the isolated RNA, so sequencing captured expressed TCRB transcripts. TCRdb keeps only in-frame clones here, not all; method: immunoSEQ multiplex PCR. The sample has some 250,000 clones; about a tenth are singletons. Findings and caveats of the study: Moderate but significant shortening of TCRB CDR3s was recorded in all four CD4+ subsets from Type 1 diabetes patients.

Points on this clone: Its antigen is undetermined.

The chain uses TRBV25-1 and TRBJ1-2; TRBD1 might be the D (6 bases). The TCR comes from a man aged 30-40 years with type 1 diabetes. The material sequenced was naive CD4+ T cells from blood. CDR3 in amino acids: CASSPDSNYGYTF. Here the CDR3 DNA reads TGTGCCAGCAGTCCGGACAGTAACTATGGCTACACCTTC.